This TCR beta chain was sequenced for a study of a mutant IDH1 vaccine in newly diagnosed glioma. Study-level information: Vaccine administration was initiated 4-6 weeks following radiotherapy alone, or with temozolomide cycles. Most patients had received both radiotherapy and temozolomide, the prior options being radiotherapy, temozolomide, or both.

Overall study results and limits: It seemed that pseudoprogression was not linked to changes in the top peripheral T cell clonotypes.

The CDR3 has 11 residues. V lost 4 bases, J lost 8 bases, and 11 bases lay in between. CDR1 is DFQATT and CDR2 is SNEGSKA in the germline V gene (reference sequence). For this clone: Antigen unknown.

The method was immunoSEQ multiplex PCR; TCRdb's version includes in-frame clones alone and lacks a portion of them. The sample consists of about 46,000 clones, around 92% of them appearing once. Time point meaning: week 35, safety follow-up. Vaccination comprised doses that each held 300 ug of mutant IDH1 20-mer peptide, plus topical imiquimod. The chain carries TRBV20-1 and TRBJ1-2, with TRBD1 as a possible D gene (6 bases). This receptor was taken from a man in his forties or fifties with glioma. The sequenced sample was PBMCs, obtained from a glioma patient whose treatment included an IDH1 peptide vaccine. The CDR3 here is CSATGALGYTF. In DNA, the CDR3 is TGCAGTGCTACGGGGGCGCTAGGCTACACCTTC.